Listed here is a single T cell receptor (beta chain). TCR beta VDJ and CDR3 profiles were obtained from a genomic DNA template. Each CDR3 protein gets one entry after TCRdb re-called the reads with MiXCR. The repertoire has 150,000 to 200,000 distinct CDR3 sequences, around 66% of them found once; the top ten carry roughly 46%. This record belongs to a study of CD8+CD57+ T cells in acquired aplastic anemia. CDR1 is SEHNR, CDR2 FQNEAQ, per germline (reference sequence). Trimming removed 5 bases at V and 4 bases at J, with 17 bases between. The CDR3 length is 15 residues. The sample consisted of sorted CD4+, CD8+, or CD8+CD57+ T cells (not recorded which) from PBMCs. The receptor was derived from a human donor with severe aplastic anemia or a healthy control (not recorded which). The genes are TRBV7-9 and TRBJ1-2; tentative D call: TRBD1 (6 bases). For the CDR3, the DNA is TGTGCCAGCAGCCTAGGCCCGGACAGAACCTATGGCTACACCTTC. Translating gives CASSLGPDRTYGYTF. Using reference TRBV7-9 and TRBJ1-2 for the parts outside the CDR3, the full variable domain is DTGVSQNPRHKITKRGQNVTFRCDPISEHNRLYWYRQTLGQGPEFLTYFQNEAQLEKSRLLSDRFSAERPKGSFSTLEIQRTEQGDSAMYLCASSLGPDRTYGYTFGSGTRLTVV.